This record concerns one TCR beta chain sequence. Its antigen remains unknown. The same CDR3 also results from other DNA sequences found in this sample. Investigators reverse transcribed all isolated RNA, so they sequenced expressed TCRB transcripts. Repertoires were generated with immunoSEQ multiplex PCR, while TCRdb's copy carries only in-frame clones and drops some. This sample has 310,000 or so clones, with around 9.3% found just once. The data derive from a study of beta chain features in type 1 diabetes. Notes on the study in general: Researchers could not determine here whether HLA type influences TCRB rearrangement. There was a moderate but significant shortening of TCRB CDR3s in all four CD4+ subsets of Type 1 diabetes patients. More deletions and fewer insertions at VDJ junctions were found in patients with type 1 diabetes.

The CDR3 contains 13 residues. Germline loops: CDR1 KGHSH, CDR2 LQKENI. The V and J ends lost 4 bases and 5 bases respectively, with 11 bases between them. This clonotype originated in a man younger than 45 with type 1 diabetes. The sample taken for sequencing was central memory CD4+ T cells from blood. The chain combines TRBV18 with TRBJ1-1; weak D call: TRBD1 (5 bases). In nucleotides, the CDR3 is TGTGCCAGCTCACTGCTGGGGGGTACTGAAGCTTTCTTT. Translating it yields CASSLLGGTEAFF.